This T cell receptor (beta chain) stems from a study of blood T cell repertoires in COVID-19. As for the study in general: The analysed material was cDNA or gDNA that came from T cells, B-cell-depleted T cells, or PBMCs.

In the original analysis: Cell counts per sample came from amplifying reference gene primers. This table comes from immunoSEQ multiplex PCR, and its TCRdb copy is limited to in-frame clones, with some not included. V, J and clone size are taken as reported in that table, and D and trimming were inferred from the DNA itself. The data contain fewer than 250,000 clones, 75% to 90% of them seen just once; the ten biggest clones take up under 8%. This TCR was sampled from a man aged 55 to 70 with acute or convalescent COVID-19. The sample taken for sequencing was peripheral blood.

The CDR3 DNA follows: TGCGCCAGCAGCTTGTTAAGCGGGAATGAGCAGTTCTTC. It translates to CASSLLSGNEQFF. The chain links TRBV5-1 to TRBJ2-1; D possibly corresponds to TRBD2 (6 bases). V lost 1 base to trimming and J lost 7 bases, with 9 bases between them. From germline, CDR1 is SGHRS and CDR2 YFSETQ. The CDR3 spans 13 residues.